This T cell receptor beta chain came from a study of cytomegalovirus exposure and HLA in healthy donors. Across the whole study: From HLA-typed donors, an early data release held 70 million to 95 million unique TCRs.

PCR employed 60 Vbeta and 13 Jbeta primers. Data came from immunoSEQ multiplex PCR; TCRdb stores just in-frame clones and leaves some out. This sample yields over 95,000 clones, of which over 65% are seen a single time; approximately 2.6% belongs to the top ten. This clone came up once. The CDR3 sequence is 15 residues long. Germline V gene sequence: CDR1 KGHSH, CDR2 LQKENI. The V gene end was trimmed by 5 bases and the J gene end by 0 bases; junction bases not matched to a gene: 3. The chain has TRBV18 and TRBJ1-1; TRBD1 matches at 10 bases. The sequencing input was PBMCs. This sequence was found in a female donor in good health and CMV-seronegative. The CDR3 coding sequence is TGTGCCAGCTCAAAGGGACAGGGGATGAACACTGAAGCTTTCTTT. Protein: CASSKGQGMNTEAFF. The full variable domain, its missing parts supplied by reference TRBV18 and TRBJ1-1, is NAGVMQNPRHLVRRRGQEARLRCSPMKGHSHVYWYRQLPEEGLKFMVYLQKENIIDESGMPKERFSAEFPKEGPSILRIQQVVRGDSAAYFCASSKGQGMNTEAFFGQGTRLTVV.